A selection of T cell receptor beta chains follows, all from one sample in a study of T cells expressing NK-cell markers. From its re-call of the 5' RACE reads, TCRdb lists each CDR3 protein once, without DNA. This table holds about 550,000 distinct CDR3 sequences. The sequencing input was blood T cells: a sorted CD56 or NKG2C T cell subset, CD4+ or CD8+ T cells, or bulk PBMC T cells (not recorded which). Receptors originate from a man younger than 30 in good health. The CDR3 runs from the conserved cysteine through the conserved F or W. The order of the fields is J gene, V gene, CDR3 protein.

>TRBJ2-1|TRBV9
CASSERVAGGTYYNEQFF
>TRBJ1-2|TRBV5-1
CASSPTSDGYGYTF
>TRBJ2-2|TRBV20-1
CSARSLALANTGELFF
>TRBJ2-6|TRBV18
CASSPPGSLTGANVLTF
>TRBJ1-4|TRBV6-5
CASSSWRATNEKLFF
>TRBJ2-3|TRBV6-6
CASTDRGTDTQYF
>TRBJ1-3|TRBV20-1
CSAGKNQGTGNTIYF
>TRBJ2-7|TRBV7-9
CASSLGSGGHNSYEQYF
>TRBJ1-3|TRBV7-2
CASSLAAFPGNTIYF
>TRBJ2-3|TRBV24-1
CATSDQRSSTFTDTQYF
>TRBJ2-1|TRBV6-1
CASSEGTGYNEQFF
>TRBJ2-1|TRBV12-3/TRBV12-4
CASSLLSGRWSYNEQFF
>TRBJ1-2|TRBV10-3
CAISDQPPGTAYGYTF